This T cell receptor (beta chain) comes out of a study of blood T cell repertoires in COVID-19. As for the study in general: Sites in the United States, Italy and Spain provided acute and convalescent COVID-19 samples.

This clone was seen only once. Assignment of participants to cohorts was predicated upon participant-reported clinical history. Source study methods: From reference gene primer amplification, estimates of nucleated cell counts were derived. Clones were sequenced by immunoSEQ multiplex PCR, and TCRdb holds only the in-frame ones, with some missing. The DNA gave D and trimming, while V, J and clone size come from that table. The sample holds a few hundred thousand clones; around 90% are singletons and the top ten take roughly 1.6%. Germline V lookup: CDR1 SGHKS, CDR2 YYEKEE (reference sequence). The CDR3 has 14 residues. The germline V and J ends were trimmed by 0 bases and 9 bases, with 13 bases remaining between them.

The chain joins TRBV5-5 to TRBJ1-5; no definite D call. This clonotype was obtained from a woman aged 18 to 35 with acute COVID-19. Material for sequencing was PBMCs or T cells enriched from blood (not recorded which). The DNA of the CDR3 is TGTGCCAGCAGCTTGGGGGGATGGGAGCCGCCCCAGCATTTT. This translates into CASSLGGWEPPQHF. The variable domain in full, completed from reference TRBV5-5 and TRBJ1-5, reads DAGVTQSPTHLIKTRGQQVTLRCSPISGHKSVSWYQQVLGQGPQFIFQYYEKEERGRGNFPDRFSARQFPNYSSELNVNALLLGDSALYLCASSLGGWEPPQHFGDGTRLSIL.